Listed here are 15 T cell receptor beta chains from one sample, sequenced in a study of beta chain features in type 1 diabetes. Expressed TCRB transcripts were sequenced because the entire RNA isolate underwent reverse transcription. Assay used: immunoSEQ multiplex PCR; TCRdb lists only in-frame clones, some missing. The table shows some 190,000 clones, with around 7.8% occurring only once. Their antigens remain unidentified. Overall study results and limits: Type 1 diabetes patients had TCRB CDR3s that were shorter (moderately but significantly so) in all four CD4+ subsets.

The specimen was central memory CD4+ T cells from blood. The source is a middle-aged woman with type 1 diabetes.

A few counts support this clone. The rearrangement links TRBV7-2 to TRBJ1-1, with a weak D call TRBD1 (5 bases). This CDR3 comprises 14 residues. Germline V lookup: CDR1 SGHTA, CDR2 FQGNSA. The germline V and J ends were trimmed by 4 bases and 5 bases, with 14 bases remaining between them. CDR3 sequence: CASSSGRGWTEAFF. The CDR3 DNA is TGTGCCAGCAGCTCCGGAAGGGGCTGGACTGAAGCTTTCTTT. Together with reference TRBV7-2 and TRBJ1-1, the CDR3 gives the full variable domain: GAGVSQSPSNKVTEKGKDVELRCDPISGHTALYWYRQSLGQGLEFLIYFQGNSAPDKSGLPSDRFSAERTGGSVSTLTIQRTQQEDSAVYLCASSSGRGWTEAFFGQGTRLTVV.

The rearrangement uses TRBV28 and TRBJ2-1, with TRBD2 matching over 14 bases. V trimming: 6 bases; J trimming: 15 bases; junction bases outside the gene matches: 10. Per germline, CDR1 MDHEN and CDR2 SYDVKM. The length of the CDR3 is 14 residues. The CDR3 DNA sequence: TGTGCCAGCAGCCGGGGACTAGCGGGGGTCTCTTCGTTCTTC. This encodes CASSRGLAGVSSFF.

The rearrangement links TRBV5-1 to TRBJ2-3; 7 nucleotides line up with TRBD1. V was clipped by 2 bases and J by 0 bases; unmatched bases: 3. The CDR3 covers 15 residues. In germline, CDR1 is SGHRS, CDR2 YFSETQ. CDR3 residues: CASSLQGTSTDTQYF. The DNA of the CDR3 is TGCGCCAGCAGCTTACAGGGGACCAGCACAGATACGCAGTATTTT.

The V call is TRBV28, the J call TRBJ2-7, with a weak D call TRBD2 (7 bases). Trimming took 1 base from V and 2 from J, leaving 12 bases between them. CDR3 length: 15 amino acids. The V gene's germline CDR1 is MDHEN and CDR2 SYDVKM. DNA of the CDR3: TGTGCCAGCAGTTTATCTGCGGGGGCGACCTACGAGCAGTACTTC. Translation gives CASSLSAGATYEQYF. Full variable domain (outside the CDR3, taken from reference TRBV28 and TRBJ2-7): DVKVTQSSRYLVKRTGEKVFLECVQDMDHENMFWYRQDPGLGLRLIYFSYDVKMKEKGDIPEGYSVSREKKERFSLILESASTNQTSMYLCASSLSAGATYEQYFGPGTRLTVT.

V and J are TRBV29-1 and TRBJ2-5, with TRBD1 matching 9 bases. There are 14 residues in the CDR3. V was pared by 6 bases and J by 5 bases, with 10 bases of the junction left unmatched. Germline V gene lookup returns CDR1 SQVTM and CDR2 ANQGSEA. CDR3 protein: CSVLTGGYGETQYF. CDR3 DNA sequence: TGCAGCGTCCTAACAGGGGGCTACGGGGAGACCCAGTACTTC. The full variable domain, completed using reference TRBV29-1 and TRBJ2-5, is SAVISQKPSRDICQRGTSLTIQCQVDSQVTMMFWYRQQPGQSLTLIATANQGSEATYESGFVIDKFPISRPNLTFSTLTVSNMSPEDSSIYLCSVLTGGYGETQYFGPGTRLLVL.

The CDR3 DNA follows: TGTGCCAGCAGCAAAGACGGCAGGCCCCAAGAGACCCAGTACTTC. Amino acid sequence: CASSKDGRPQETQYF. The rearrangement links TRBV21-1 to TRBJ2-5; the D segment call TRBD1 is taken from the table without a DNA check. TRBV21-1 is tagged as a pseudogene. This CDR3 is built from 15 residues.

The CDR3 protein is CASSQQVNTEAFF. CDR3 bases: TGTGCCAGCAGCCAACAGGTGAACACTGAAGCTTTCTTT. The V gene is TRBV11-2, the J gene TRBJ1-1; perhaps TRBD1 as D (5 bases). In germline, CDR1 is SGHAT, CDR2 FQNNGV. The CDR3 has 13 residues. With 5 bases removed from V and 0 bases from J, the gap between germline ends came to 7 bases.

V is TRBV5-4 and J is TRBJ1-5, with D possibly TRBD1 on 6 matching bases. V was shortened by 4 bases and J by 3 bases, with 14 bases between the two germline ends. CDR1 and CDR2 (germline): SGHNT, YYREEE (reference sequence). CDR3 length: 15 residues. The CDR3 spells CASSLESGVNQPQHF. CDR3 DNA sequence: TGTGCCAGCAGCCTCGAGTCAGGGGTCAATCAGCCCCAGCATTTT.

The chain is built from TRBV28 and TRBJ1-3; D perhaps matches TRBD1 (6 bases). The V and J ends lost 3 bases and 0 bases respectively, with 9 bases between them. The CDR3 is 15 amino acids. CDR1 and CDR2 (germline): MDHEN, SYDVKM. The CDR3 here is CASSFADSSGNTIYF. CDR3 DNA sequence: TGTGCCAGCAGTTTCGCGGACAGCTCTGGAAACACCATATATTTT. The whole variable domain, filled in from reference TRBV28 and TRBJ1-3, reads DVKVTQSSRYLVKRTGEKVFLECVQDMDHENMFWYRQDPGLGLRLIYFSYDVKMKEKGDIPEGYSVSREKKERFSLILESASTNQTSMYLCASSFADSSGNTIYFGEGSWLTVV.

The genes are TRBV5-8 and TRBJ1-4; D gene ambiguous. In germline, CDR1 is SGHTS, CDR2 YDEGEE. V lost 0 bases and J 6 bases, leaving 6 bases between the germline ends. This CDR3 comprises 13 residues. The chain's CDR3 is CASSLEQYEKLFF. In nucleotides, the CDR3 is TGTGCCAGCAGCTTGGAACAGTATGAAAAACTGTTTTTT. Drawing the rest from reference TRBV5-8 and TRBJ1-4, the complete variable domain is EAGVTQSPTHLIKTRGQQATLRCSPISGHTSVYWYQQALGLGLQFLLWYDEGEERNRGNFPPRFSGRQFPNYSSELNVNALELEDSALYLCASSLEQYEKLFFGSGTQLSVL.

The J gene is TRBJ2-7, the V gene TRBV28; the D gene is possibly TRBD2 (5 bases). Germline-derived CDR1 and CDR2 are MDHEN and SYDVKM. Trimming cost V 10 bases and J 0 bases, with 16 bases left between them. The CDR3 contains 14 residues. CDR3 sequence (DNA): TGTGCCATCAGACGCGCCGGGGACTCCTACGAGCAGTACTTC. Translated, it gives CAIRRAGDSYEQYF.

This rearrangement joins TRBV27 to TRBJ2-1; D may be TRBD2 (7 bases). The CDR3 is made up of 15 amino acids. The V end was cut by 6 bases, the J end by 2 bases, with 14 bases between. Germline V gene lookup returns CDR1 MNHEY and CDR2 SMNVEV (reference sequence). DNA for the CDR3: TGTGCCAGCAGCCCCAGGGAGGGGGCCTACAATGAGCAGTTCTTC. Translating it yields CASSPREGAYNEQFF.

The chain is built from TRBV10-3 and TRBJ2-7; weak D call: TRBD1 (6 bases). This CDR3 spans 13 amino acids. V was shortened by 6 bases and J by 4 bases, with 13 bases between the two germline ends. Germline-derived CDR1 and CDR2 are ENHRY and SYGVKD. The CDR3 DNA sequence: TGTGCCATCAGCCGGGACACGGTATACGAGCAGTACTTC. This encodes CAISRDTVYEQYF.

This clone was recorded a few times. This chain joins TRBV9 and TRBJ2-1; 9 bases align to TRBD1. Germline V CDR1 and CDR2: SGDLS, YYNGEE. The CDR3 length is 13 residues. Trimming cost V 0 bases and J 16 bases; bases outside gene matches: 8. CDR3 DNA: TGTGCCAGCAGCGTAGTCTCCGGGACAGGGCTTTTCTTC. Protein: CASSVVSGTGLFF.

This clone was seen at least ten times. The V gene is TRBV30, the J gene TRBJ2-2, with D perhaps TRBD2 (5 bases). The CDR3 consists of 14 residues. Germline assignment: CDR1 GTSNPN and CDR2 SVGIG (reference sequence). V was shortened by 4 bases and J by 4 bases, with 13 bases between the two germline ends. For the CDR3, the DNA is TGTGCCTGGAAAGGGTTGGGGAGCACCGGGGAGCTGTTTTTT. Its translation: CAWKGLGSTGELFF.